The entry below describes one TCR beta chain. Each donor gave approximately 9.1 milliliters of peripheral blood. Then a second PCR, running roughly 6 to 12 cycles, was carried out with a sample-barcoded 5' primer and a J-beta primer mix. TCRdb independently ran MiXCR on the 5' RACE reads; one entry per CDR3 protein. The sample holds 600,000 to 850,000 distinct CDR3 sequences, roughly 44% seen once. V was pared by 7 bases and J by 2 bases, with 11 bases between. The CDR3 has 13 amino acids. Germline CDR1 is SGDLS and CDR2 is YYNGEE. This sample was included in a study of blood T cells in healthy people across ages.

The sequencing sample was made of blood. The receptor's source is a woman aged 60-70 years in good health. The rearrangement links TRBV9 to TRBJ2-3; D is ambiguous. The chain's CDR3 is CASSRFLTDTQYF. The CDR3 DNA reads TGTGCCAGCTCTCGTTTCCTCACAGATACGCAGTATTTT.